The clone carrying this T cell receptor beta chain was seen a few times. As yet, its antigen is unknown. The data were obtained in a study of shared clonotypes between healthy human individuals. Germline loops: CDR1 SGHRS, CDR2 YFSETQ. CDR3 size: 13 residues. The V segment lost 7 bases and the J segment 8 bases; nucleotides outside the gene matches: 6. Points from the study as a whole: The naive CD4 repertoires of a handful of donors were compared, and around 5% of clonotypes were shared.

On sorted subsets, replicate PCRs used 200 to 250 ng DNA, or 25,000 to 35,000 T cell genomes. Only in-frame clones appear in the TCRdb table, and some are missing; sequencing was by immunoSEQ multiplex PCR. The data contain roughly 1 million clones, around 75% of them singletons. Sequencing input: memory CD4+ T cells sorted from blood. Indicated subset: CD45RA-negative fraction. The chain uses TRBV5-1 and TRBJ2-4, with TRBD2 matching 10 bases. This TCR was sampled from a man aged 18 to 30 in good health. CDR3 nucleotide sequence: TGCGCCAGCGCTGGCACTAGCGGGGACATTCAGTACTTC. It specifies CASAGTSGDIQYF.